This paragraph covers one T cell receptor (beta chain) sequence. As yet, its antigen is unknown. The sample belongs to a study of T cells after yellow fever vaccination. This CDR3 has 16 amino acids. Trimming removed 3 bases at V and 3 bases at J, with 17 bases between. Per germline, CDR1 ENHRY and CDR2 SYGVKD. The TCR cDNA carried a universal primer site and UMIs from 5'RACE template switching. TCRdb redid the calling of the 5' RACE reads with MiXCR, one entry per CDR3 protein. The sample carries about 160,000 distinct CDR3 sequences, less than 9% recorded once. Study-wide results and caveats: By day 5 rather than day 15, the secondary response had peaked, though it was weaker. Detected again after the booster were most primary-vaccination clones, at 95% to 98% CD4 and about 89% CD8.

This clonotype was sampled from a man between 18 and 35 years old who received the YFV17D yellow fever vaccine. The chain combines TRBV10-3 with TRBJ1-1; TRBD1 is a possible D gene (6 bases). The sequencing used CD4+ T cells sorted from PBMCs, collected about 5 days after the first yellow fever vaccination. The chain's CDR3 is CAISDPTGFRDTEAFF. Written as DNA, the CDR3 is TGTGCCATCAGTGACCCTACAGGGTTCAGGGACACTGAAGCTTTCTTT.